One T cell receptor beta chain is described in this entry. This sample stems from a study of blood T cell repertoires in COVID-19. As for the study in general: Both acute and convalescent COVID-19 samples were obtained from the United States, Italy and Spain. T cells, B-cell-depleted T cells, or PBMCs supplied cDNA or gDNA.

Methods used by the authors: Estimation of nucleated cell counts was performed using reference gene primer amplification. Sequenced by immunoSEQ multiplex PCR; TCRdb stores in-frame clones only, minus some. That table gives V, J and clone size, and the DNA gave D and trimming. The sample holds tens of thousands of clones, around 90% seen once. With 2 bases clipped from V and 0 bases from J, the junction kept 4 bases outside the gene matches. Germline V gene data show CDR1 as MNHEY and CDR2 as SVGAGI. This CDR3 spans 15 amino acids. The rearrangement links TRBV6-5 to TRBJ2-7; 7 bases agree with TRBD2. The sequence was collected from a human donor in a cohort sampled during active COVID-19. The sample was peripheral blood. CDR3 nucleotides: TGTGCCAGCAGTTACAGCGGGGCCGACTCCTACGAGCAGTACTTC. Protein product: CASSYSGADSYEQYF.